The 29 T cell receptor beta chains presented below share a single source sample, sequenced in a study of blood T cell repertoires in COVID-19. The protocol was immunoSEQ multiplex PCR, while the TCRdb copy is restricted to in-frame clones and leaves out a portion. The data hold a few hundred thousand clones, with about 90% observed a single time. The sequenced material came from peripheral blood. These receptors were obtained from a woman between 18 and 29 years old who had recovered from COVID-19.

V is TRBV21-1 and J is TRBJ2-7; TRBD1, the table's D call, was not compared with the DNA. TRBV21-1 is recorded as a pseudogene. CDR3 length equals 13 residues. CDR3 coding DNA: TGTGCCAGCAGCGGGACAGGGAACCACGAGCAGTACTTC. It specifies CASSGTGNHEQYF.

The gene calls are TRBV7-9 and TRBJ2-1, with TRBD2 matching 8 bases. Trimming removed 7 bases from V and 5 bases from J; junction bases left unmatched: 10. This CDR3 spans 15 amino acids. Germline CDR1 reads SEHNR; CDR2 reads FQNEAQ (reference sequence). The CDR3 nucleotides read TGTGCCAGCACCTACACCGGGACTAGTGACAATGAGCAGTTCTTC. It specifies CASTYTGTSDNEQFF.

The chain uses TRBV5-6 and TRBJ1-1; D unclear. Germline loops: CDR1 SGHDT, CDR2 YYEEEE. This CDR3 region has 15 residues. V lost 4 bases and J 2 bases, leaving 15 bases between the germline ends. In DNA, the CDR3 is TGTGCCAGCAGCCTGAGGGATTACAGAAACACTGAAGCTTTCTTT. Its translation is CASSLRDYRNTEAFF.

CDR3 sequence reads: CASSADFQQKGETQYF. The CDR3 bases are TGTGCCAGCAGCGCCGACTTTCAACAAAAGGGGGAGACCCAGTACTTC. This chain uses TRBV9 with TRBJ2-5, with D maybe TRBD1 (5 bases). The CDR3 is 16 amino acids. Trimming removed 3 bases from V and 5 bases from J, with 20 bases in between. The germline gives CDR1 SGDLS, CDR2 YYNGEE.

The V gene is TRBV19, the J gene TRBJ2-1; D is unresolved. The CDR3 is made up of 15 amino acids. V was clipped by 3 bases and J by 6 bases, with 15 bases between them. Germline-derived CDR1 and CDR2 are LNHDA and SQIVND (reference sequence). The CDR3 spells CASSILAGNFNEQFF. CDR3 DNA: TGTGCCAGTAGTATTCTCGCAGGAAATTTCAATGAGCAGTTCTTC.

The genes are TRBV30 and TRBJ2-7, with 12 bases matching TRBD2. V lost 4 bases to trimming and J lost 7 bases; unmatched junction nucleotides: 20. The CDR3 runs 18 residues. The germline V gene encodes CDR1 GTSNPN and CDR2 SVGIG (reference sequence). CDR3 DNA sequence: TGTGCCTGGACCAAATCTATTGGCCTAGCGGGAGGGCCGTGGGAGCAGTACTTC. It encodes CAWTKSIGLAGGPWEQYF. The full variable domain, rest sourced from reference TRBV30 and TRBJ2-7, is SQTIHQWPATLVQPVGSPLSLECTVEGTSNPNLYWYRQAAGRGLQLLFYSVGIGQISSEVPQNLSASRPQDRQFILSSKKLLLSDSGFYLCAWTKSIGLAGGPWEQYFGPGTRLTVT.

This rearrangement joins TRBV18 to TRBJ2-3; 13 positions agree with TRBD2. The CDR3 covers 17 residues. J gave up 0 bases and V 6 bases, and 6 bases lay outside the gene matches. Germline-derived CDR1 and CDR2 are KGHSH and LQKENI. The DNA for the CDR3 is TGTGCCAGCTCGCTAATACTAGCGGGAGGGAGCACAGATACGCAGTATTTT. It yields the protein CASSLILAGGSTDTQYF.

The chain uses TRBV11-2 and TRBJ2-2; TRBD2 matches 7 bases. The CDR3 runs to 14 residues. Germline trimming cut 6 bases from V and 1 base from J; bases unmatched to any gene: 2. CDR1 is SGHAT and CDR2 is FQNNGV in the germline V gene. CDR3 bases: TGTGCCAGCAGTTCTAGCGGGAACACCGGGGAGCTGTTTTTT. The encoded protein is CASSSSGNTGELFF.

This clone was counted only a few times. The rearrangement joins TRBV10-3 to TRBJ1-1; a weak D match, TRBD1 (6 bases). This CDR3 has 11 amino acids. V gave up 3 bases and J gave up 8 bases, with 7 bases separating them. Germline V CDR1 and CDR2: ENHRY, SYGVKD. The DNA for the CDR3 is TGTGCCATCAGTGAACAGGGAGAAGCTTTCTTT. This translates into CAISEQGEAFF.

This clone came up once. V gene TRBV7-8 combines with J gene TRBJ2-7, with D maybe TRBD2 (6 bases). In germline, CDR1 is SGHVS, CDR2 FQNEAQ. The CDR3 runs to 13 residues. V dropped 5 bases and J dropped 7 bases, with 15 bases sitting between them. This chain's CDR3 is CASSARESGEQYF. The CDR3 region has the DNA TGTGCCAGCAGCGCCCGGGAGTCTGGTGAGCAGTACTTC.

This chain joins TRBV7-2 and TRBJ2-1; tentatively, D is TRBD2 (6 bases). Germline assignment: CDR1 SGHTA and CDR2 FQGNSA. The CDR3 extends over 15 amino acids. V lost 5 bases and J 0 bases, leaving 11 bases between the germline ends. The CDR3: CASSRDSSSYNEQFF. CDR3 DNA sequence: TGTGCCAGCAGCCGGGACTCCAGCTCCTACAATGAGCAGTTCTTC.

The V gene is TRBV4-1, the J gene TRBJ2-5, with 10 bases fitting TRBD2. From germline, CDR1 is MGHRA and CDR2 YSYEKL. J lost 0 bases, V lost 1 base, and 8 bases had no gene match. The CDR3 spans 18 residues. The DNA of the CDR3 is TGCGCCAGCAGCCAAGTTCTAGCGGGAGCCTCGTACCAAGAGACCCAGTACTTC. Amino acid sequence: CASSQVLAGASYQETQYF.

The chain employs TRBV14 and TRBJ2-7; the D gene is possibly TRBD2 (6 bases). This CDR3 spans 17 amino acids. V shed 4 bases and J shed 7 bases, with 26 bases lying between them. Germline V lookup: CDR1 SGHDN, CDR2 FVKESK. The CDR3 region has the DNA TGTGCCAGCAGCCCAGCCGCGGGACCGAACACTACGGGGGAGCAGTACTTC. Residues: CASSPAAGPNTTGEQYF.

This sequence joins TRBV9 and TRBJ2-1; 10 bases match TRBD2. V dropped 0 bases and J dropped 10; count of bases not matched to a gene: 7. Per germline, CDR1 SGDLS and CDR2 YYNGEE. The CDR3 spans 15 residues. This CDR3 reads CASSVDASGSREQFF. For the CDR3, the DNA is TGTGCCAGCAGCGTAGACGCTAGCGGGAGTAGGGAGCAGTTCTTC.

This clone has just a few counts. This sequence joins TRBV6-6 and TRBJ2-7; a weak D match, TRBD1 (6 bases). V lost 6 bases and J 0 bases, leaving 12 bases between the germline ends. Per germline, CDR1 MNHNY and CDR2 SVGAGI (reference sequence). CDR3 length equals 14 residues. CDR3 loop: CASRTDRSSYEQYF. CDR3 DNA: TGTGCCAGCAGAACAGACAGGAGCTCCTACGAGCAGTACTTC.

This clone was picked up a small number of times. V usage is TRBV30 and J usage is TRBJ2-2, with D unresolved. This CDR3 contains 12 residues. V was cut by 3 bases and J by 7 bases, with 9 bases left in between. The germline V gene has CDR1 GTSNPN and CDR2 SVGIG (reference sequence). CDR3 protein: CAWRLFYGELFF. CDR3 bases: TGTGCCTGGAGACTTTTCTACGGGGAGCTGTTTTTT.

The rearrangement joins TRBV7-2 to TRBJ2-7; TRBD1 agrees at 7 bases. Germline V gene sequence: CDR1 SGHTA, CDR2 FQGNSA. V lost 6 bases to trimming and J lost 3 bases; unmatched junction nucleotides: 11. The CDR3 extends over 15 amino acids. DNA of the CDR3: TGTGCCAGCAGGTGGACCCCCGGGACAGTCTACGAGCAGTACTTC. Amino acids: CASRWTPGTVYEQYF.

CDR3 sequence: CASSYGGTSYEQYF. The CDR3 nucleotides are TGTGCCAGCAGTTACGGTGGCACCAGCTACGAGCAGTACTTC. The chain recombines TRBV6-5 with TRBJ2-7; D gene uncertain. This CDR3 comprises 14 residues. The germline CDR1 and CDR2 sequences are MNHEY and SVGAGI. With 2 bases removed from V and 3 bases from J, the gap between germline ends came to 11 bases.

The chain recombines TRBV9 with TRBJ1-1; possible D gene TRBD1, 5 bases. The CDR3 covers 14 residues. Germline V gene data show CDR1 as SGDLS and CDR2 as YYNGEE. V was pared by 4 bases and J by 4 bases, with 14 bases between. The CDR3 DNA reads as TGTGCCAGCAGCCGGCGGCAGGGAGGCACTGAAGCTTTCTTT. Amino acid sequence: CASSRRQGGTEAFF.

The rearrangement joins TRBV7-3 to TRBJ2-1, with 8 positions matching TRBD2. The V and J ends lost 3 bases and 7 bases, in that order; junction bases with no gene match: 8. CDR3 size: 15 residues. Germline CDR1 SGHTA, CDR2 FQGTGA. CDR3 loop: CASSLGLGRLNEQFF. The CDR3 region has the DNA TGTGCCAGCAGCTTGGGACTAGGTCGTTTGAATGAGCAGTTCTTC.

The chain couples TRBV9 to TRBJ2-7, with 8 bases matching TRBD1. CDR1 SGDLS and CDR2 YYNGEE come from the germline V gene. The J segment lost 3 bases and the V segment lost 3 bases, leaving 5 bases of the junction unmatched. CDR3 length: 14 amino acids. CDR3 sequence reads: CASSEGDRNYEQYF. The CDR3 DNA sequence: TGTGCCAGCAGCGAGGGGGACAGGAACTACGAGCAGTACTTC.

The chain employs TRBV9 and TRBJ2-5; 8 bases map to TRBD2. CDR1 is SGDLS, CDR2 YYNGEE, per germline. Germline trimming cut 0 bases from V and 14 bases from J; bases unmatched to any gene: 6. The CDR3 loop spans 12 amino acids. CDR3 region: CASSVGAGDIYF. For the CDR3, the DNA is TGTGCCAGCAGCGTAGGAGCGGGGGACATATACTTC.

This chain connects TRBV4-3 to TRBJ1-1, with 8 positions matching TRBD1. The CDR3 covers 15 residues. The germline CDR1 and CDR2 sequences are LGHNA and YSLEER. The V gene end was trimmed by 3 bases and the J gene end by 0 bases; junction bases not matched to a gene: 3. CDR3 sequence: CASSQGDRMNTEAFF. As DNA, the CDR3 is TGCGCCAGCAGCCAGGGGGACAGGATGAACACTGAAGCTTTCTTT.

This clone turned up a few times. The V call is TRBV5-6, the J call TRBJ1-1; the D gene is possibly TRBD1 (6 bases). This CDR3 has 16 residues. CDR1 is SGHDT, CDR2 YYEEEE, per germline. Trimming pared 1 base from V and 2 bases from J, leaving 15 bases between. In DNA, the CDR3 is TGTGCCAGCAGCTTGTCCAGGGGCCCTATTAACACTGAAGCTTTCTTT. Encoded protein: CASSLSRGPINTEAFF.

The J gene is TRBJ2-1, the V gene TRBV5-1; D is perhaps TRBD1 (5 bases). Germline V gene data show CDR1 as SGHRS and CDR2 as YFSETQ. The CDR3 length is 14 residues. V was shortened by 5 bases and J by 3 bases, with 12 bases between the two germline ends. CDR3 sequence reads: CASSLRQHYNEQFF. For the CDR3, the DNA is TGCGCCAGCAGTTTACGACAGCACTACAATGAGCAGTTCTTC.

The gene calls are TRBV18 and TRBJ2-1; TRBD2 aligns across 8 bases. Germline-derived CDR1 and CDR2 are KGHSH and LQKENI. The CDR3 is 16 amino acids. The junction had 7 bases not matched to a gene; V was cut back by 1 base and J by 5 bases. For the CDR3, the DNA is TGTGCCAGCTCACCACTTTTACTAGCGGCGAACAATGAGCAGTTCTTC. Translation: CASSPLLLAANNEQFF. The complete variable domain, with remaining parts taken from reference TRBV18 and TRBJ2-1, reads NAGVMQNPRHLVRRRGQEARLRCSPMKGHSHVYWYRQLPEEGLKFMVYLQKENIIDESGMPKERFSAEFPKEGPSILRIQQVVRGDSAAYFCASSPLLLAANNEQFFGPGTRLTVL.

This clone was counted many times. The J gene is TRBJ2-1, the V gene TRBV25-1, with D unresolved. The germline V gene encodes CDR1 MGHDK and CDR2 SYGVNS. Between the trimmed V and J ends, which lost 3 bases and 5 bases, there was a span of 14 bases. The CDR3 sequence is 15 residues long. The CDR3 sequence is CASSDGWRINNEQFF. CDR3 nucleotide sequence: TGTGCCAGCAGTGATGGTTGGAGAATAAACAATGAGCAGTTCTTC.

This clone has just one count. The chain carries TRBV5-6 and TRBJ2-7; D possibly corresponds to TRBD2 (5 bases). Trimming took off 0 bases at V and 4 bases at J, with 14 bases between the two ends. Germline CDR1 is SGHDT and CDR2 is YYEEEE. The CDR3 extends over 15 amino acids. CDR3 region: CASSLERLEMYEQYF. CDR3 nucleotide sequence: TGTGCCAGCAGCTTGGAGCGGCTGGAAATGTACGAGCAGTACTTC.

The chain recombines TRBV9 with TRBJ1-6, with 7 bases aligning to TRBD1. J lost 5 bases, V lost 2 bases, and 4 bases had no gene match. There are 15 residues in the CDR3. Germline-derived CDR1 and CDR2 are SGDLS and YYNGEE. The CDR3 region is CASSVDGQDNSPLHF. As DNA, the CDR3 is TGTGCCAGCAGCGTCGATGGACAGGATAATTCACCCCTCCACTTT. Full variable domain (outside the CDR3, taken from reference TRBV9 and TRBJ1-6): DSGVTQTPKHLITATGQRVTLRCSPRSGDLSVYWYQQSLDQGLQFLIQYYNGEERAKGNILERFSAQQFPDLHSELNLSSLELGDSALYFCASSVDGQDNSPLHFGNGTRLTVT.